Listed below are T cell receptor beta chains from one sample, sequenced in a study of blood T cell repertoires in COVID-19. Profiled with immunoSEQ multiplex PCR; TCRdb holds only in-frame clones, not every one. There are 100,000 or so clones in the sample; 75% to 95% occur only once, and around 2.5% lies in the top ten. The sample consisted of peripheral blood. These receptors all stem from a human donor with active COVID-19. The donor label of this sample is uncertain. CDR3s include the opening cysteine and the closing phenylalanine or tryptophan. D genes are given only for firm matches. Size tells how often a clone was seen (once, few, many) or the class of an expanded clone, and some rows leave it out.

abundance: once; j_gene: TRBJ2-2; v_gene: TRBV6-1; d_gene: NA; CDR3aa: CASSEIGRVGELFF; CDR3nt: TGTGCCAGCAGTGAAATAGGGCGGGTAGGGGAGCTGTTTTTT
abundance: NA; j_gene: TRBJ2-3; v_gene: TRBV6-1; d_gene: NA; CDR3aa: CASSEGGGQDTDTQYF; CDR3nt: TGTGCCAGCAGTGAAGGCGGAGGGCAGGACACAGATACGCAGTATTTT
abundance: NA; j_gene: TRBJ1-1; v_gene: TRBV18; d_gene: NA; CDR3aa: CASSVKATGNTEAFF; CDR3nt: TGTGCCAGCTCAGTTAAAGCTACGGGGAACACTGAAGCTTTCTTT
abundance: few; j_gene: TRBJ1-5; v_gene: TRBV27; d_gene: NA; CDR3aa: CASSFGESGQPQHF; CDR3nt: TGTGCCAGCAGTTTCGGAGAGAGCGGTCAGCCCCAGCATTTT
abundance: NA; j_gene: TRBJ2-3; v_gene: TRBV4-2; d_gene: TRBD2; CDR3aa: CASRRGGDTQYF; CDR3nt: TGTGCCAGCCGCCGGGGGGGAGATACGCAGTATTTT
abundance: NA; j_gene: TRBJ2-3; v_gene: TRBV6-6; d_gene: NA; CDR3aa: CASSYSLGGPDTQYF; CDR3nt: TGTGCCAGCAGTTACTCTCTGGGGGGGCCAGATACGCAGTATTTT
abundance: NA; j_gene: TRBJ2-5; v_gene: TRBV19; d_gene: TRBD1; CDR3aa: CASSGRDRGWETQYF; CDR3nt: TGTGCCAGTAGTGGACGGGACAGGGGCTGGGAGACCCAGTACTTC
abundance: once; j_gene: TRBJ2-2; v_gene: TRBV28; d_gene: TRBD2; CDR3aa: CASSSTPALAGDPIRAGELFF; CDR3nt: TGTGCCAGCAGTTCGACCCCCGCGCTAGCGGGGGACCCGATTCGGGCCGGGGAGCTGTTTTTT
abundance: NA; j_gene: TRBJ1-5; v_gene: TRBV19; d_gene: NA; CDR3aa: CASSPNGGNQPQHF; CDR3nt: TGTGCCAGTTCCCCCAACGGTGGCAATCAGCCCCAGCATTTT
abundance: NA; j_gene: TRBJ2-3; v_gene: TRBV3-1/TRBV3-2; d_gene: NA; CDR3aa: CASSQPDSQLTDTQYF; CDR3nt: TGTGCCAGCAGCCAACCTGACAGTCAGCTCACAGATACGCAGTATTTT
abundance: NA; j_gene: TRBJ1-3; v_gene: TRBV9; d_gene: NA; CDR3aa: CASSPTELRGDGNTIYF; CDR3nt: TGTGCCAGCAGCCCAACGGAACTCCGGGGTGACGGAAACACCATATATTTT
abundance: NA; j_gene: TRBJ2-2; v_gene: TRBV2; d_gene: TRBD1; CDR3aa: CASNPGTGGPGELFF; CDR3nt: TGTGCCAGCAACCCCGGGACAGGGGGACCCGGGGAGCTGTTTTTT
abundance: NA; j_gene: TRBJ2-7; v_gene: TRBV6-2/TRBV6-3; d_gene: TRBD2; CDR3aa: CASSSNPRSGVFYEQYF; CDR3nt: TGTGCCAGCAGTTCCAACCCTAGGAGCGGGGTTTTCTACGAGCAGTACTTC
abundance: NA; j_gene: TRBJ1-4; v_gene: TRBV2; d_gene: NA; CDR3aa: CASSPRGRGEKLFF; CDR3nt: TGTGCCAGCAGTCCCAGGGGACGCGGGGAAAAACTGTTTTTT
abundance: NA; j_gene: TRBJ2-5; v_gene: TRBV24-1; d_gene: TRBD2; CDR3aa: CATSDPGTSGGRETQYF; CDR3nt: TGTGCCACCAGTGACCCCGGGACTAGCGGGGGTCGGGAGACCCAGTACTTC
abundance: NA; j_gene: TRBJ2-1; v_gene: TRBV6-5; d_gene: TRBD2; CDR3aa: CASTTKAGEQFF; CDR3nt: TGTGCCAGCACTACAAAAGCGGGGGAGCAGTTCTTC
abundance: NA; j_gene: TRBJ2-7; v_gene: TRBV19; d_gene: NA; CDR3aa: CASSIDPSYEQYF; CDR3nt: TGTGCCAGTAGTATAGATCCATCCTACGAGCAGTACTTC
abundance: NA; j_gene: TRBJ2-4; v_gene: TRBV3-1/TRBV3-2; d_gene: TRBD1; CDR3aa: CASSYRDRENQYF; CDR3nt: TGTGCCAGCAGCTACCGGGACAGGGAGAATCAGTACTTC
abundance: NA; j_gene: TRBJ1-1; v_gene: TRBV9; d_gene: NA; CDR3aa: CASSGGPRGTEAFF; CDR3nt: TGTGCCAGCAGCGGGGGCCCCAGGGGCACTGAAGCTTTCTTT
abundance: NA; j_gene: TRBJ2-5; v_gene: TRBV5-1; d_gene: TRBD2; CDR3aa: CASTGGAQQETQYF; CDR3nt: TGCGCCAGCACGGGGGGGGCCCAGCAGGAGACCCAGTACTTC
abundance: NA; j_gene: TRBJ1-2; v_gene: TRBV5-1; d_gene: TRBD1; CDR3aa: CASSLTYRGRGYGYTF; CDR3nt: TGCGCCAGCAGCTTGACCTACAGGGGGCGAGGGTATGGCTACACCTTC
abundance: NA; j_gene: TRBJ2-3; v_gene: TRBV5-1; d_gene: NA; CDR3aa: CASSSGTSTDTQYF; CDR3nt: TGCGCCAGCAGCTCCGGGACAAGCACAGATACGCAGTATTTT
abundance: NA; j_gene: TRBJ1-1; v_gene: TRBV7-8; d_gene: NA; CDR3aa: CASSLGFQAGTEAFF; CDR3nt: TGTGCCAGCAGCTTAGGATTTCAGGCGGGCACTGAAGCTTTCTTT
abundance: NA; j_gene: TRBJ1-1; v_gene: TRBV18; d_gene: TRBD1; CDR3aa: CASSPDRGSITEAFF; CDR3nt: TGTGCCAGCTCACCCGACAGGGGGTCAATAACTGAAGCTTTCTTT